One T cell receptor (beta chain) is described in this entry. The data belong to a study of blood T cell repertoires in COVID-19. Overall study: PBMCs, B-cell-depleted T cells, or T cells provided the cDNA or gDNA that made up the material.

Cohort 3 recovered donors had two negative PCRs, clearance, or symptom resolution. Profiling relied on immunoSEQ multiplex PCR, and the TCRdb table lists in-frame clones only, not all of them. The sample lists about 160,000 clones; 82% were seen once. The CDR3 spans 15 residues. Losses at the gene ends were 1 base for V and 5 bases for J; bases not matched to a gene: 8. From germline, CDR1 is SSHAT and CDR2 FNYEAQ (reference sequence). The sequence came from a man between 60 and 70 years old who had recovered from COVID-19. The V gene is TRBV7-7, the J gene TRBJ2-7, with TRBD1 matching 7 bases. What was sequenced was PBMCs or T cells enriched from blood (not recorded which). In nucleotides, the CDR3 is TGTGCCAGCAGCTTAGAAAGGGGGCATCGGCACGAGCAGTACTTC. This sequence encodes CASSLERGHRHEQYF.